The T cell receptor beta chain described here comes from a study of neoadjuvant anti-PD-1 for oral cavity cancer. Across the study: Patients without progression got a fourth dose around day 43. Study results and caveats: Pretreatment Treg/Th17 ratio correlated inversely with post-treatment tumor clonality. Only three patients per response group were TCR-analyzed; validation needed.

V lost 1 base to trimming and J lost 1 base, with 17 bases between them. In germline, CDR1 is SGHVS, CDR2 FNYEAQ. This CDR3 has 18 residues. About this clone itself: The antigen is unknown.

Time point of the sample: after neoadjuvant nivolumab, at surgical resection. These oral cavity squamous cell carcinomas were HPV-negative and locally advanced. Data came from immunoSEQ multiplex PCR; TCRdb stores just in-frame clones and leaves some out. The data contain about 14,000 clones, 76% of them seen just once; the ten biggest clones take up roughly 2.3%. This sample comprised PBMCs, obtained after nivolumab (anti-PD-1) treatment. The clonotype originates from a person between 40 and 85 years old with oral cavity squamous cell carcinoma. The V and J genes are TRBV7-6 and TRBJ2-4; D gene unclear. The CDR3: CASSLVPLVVSAKNIQYF. CDR3 nucleotide sequence: TGTGCCAGCAGCTTAGTACCTCTCGTTGTCTCGGCCAAAAACATTCAGTACTTC.